Following are 3 T cell receptor beta chains from one sample sequenced in a study of blood T cell repertoires in COVID-19. Method: immunoSEQ multiplex PCR; TCRdb's copy keeps in-frame clones and lacks some. Of tens of thousands of clones detected, approximately 89% appear once; the ten largest clones hold about a sixth. Sequenced material: peripheral blood. The source of these receptors is a human donor in a cohort sampled during active COVID-19.

The chain recombines TRBV12-3 or TRBV12-4 with TRBJ1-1; D call uncertain. V gave up 3 bases and J gave up 3 bases, with 8 bases separating them. CDR3 length: 13 amino acids. The CDR3 coding sequence is TGTGCCAGCAGTTTTTACAAACACACTGAAGCTTTCTTT. Translation: CASSFYKHTEAFF.

The J gene is TRBJ2-2, the V gene TRBV11-2; TRBD2 agrees at 11 bases. This CDR3 is built from 16 residues. Germline V CDR1 and CDR2: SGHAT, FQNNGV. The V gene end was trimmed by 2 bases and the J gene end by 6 bases; junction bases not matched to a gene: 5. The CDR3 sequence: CASSLLIAGGPGELFF. In DNA, the CDR3 is TGTGCCAGCAGCTTACTGATAGCGGGGGGGCCCGGGGAGCTGTTTTTT.

This chain uses TRBV2 with TRBJ2-7; D not resolved. The CDR3 spans 12 residues. CDR1 and CDR2 (germline): SNHLY, FYNNEI. With 6 bases removed from V and 4 bases from J, the gap between germline ends came to 10 bases. The DNA for the CDR3 is TGTGCCAGCAGGGCGGAAGAATACGAGCAGTACTTC. Protein sequence: CASRAEEYEQYF.